This TCR beta chain came from a study of beta chain features in type 1 diabetes. The CDR3 has 13 residues. The germline V gene encodes CDR1 SGHNT and CDR2 YYREEE (reference sequence). Trimming cost V 0 bases and J 4 bases, with 7 bases left between them. This clone was seen a handful of times. The identical CDR3 is also encoded by other nucleotide sequences in the sample. All of the isolated RNA was reverse transcribed, so expressed TCRB transcripts were sequenced. Clones were sequenced by immunoSEQ multiplex PCR, and TCRdb holds only the in-frame ones, with some missing. The table has under 350,000 clones, 8% seen once; the top ten hold more than 1%.

V usage is TRBV5-4 and J usage is TRBJ1-2; possibly TRBD1 for D (5 bases). Material: central memory CD4+ T cells from blood. This sequence originates from a woman younger than 30 in good health. This chain's CDR3 is CASSLDQGYGYTF. The CDR3 DNA reads as TGTGCCAGCAGCTTGGACCAGGGCTATGGCTACACCTTC.